This T cell receptor beta chain was identified during a study of response to subunit inactivated influenza vaccine. TCRdb recomputed calls from the RT-PCR reads with MiXCR, one row per CDR3 protein. The sample records some 640,000 distinct CDR3 sequences, approximately 15% being singletons. The CDR3 covers 16 residues. V was shortened by 5 bases and J by 1 base, with 17 bases between the two germline ends. The TCR was taken from a man over 45 who received an inactivated influenza vaccine. The chain employs TRBV12-3 or TRBV12-4 and TRBJ2-5; a weak D match, TRBD1 (5 bases). The specimen was PBMCs from blood, collected 14 to 15 days before vaccination. The CDR3 protein is CASSDDRASLQETQYF. As DNA, the CDR3 is TGTGCCAGCAGTGACGACAGAGCTTCACTCCAAGAGACCCAGTACTTC.